This T cell receptor beta chain was observed in a study of radiation and T cells in renal cell carcinoma. Study in general: Nephrectomy followed 15 Gy stereotactic body radiation by 4 weeks. Study-wide findings and caveats: Top tumor clonotypes rose in blood 2 weeks post-radiation, then contracted. No pretreatment tumor biopsies were available for baseline clonotypes.

Germline CDR1 SQVTM, CDR2 ANQGSEA. The CDR3 totals 13 residues. Trimming took 2 bases from V and 9 from J, leaving 16 bases between them. The repertoire was sequenced with immunoSEQ multiplex PCR; TCRdb's copy has only in-frame clones and lacks some. The sample consists of some 150,000 clones, approximately 82% of them appearing once. Concerning this clone itself: Its antigen is still unknown.

Regarding time point: baseline pretreatment blood. Treatment denoted: 15 Gy SBRT to primary tumor, nephrectomy 4 weeks later. The tumor was a clear cell renal cell carcinoma. The clonotype originates from a woman aged 45-65 years with renal cell carcinoma. The starting material was blood, obtained from a patient whose treatment included radiotherapy and nephrectomy. The rearrangement uses TRBV29-1 and TRBJ1-2; D might be TRBD1 (5 bases). DNA of the CDR3: TGCAGCGTTGAACCCGGGACCCCGGGGCGCTACACCTTC. Its translation is CSVEPGTPGRYTF.